The rows below give T cell receptor beta chains drawn from one sample of a study of blood T cell repertoires in COVID-19. Measured with immunoSEQ multiplex PCR; TCRdb has only the in-frame clones, and not every one. The data show around 160,000 clones, approximately 80% seen once. The sample comprised PBMCs or T cells enriched from blood (not recorded which). The receptors derive from a woman between 55 and 75 years old who had recovered from COVID-19. Each CDR3 is given with its conserved first and last residue. A D gene is named only where the DNA matches it firmly. Size is stated for part of the rows, as once, few or many counts, or as a class when the clone is expanded.

d_gene	v_gene	j_gene	abundance	CDR3nt	CDR3aa
NA	TRBV19	TRBJ1-1	NA	TGTGCCAGTAGTTTGACAGTGAACACTGAAGCTTTCTTT	CASSLTVNTEAFF
TRBD2	TRBV24-1	TRBJ2-1	NA	TGTGCCACCGGGGGGACTAGCGGGAGGGAAGAGCAGTTCTTC	CATGGTSGREEQFF
TRBD2	TRBV30	TRBJ2-7	NA	TGTGCCTTAGCGGGACTAAACGCCTACGAGCAGTACTTC	CALAGLNAYEQYF
NA	TRBV10-1	TRBJ2-7	NA	TGCGCCAGCAGTGAGTCCGGGACAAGGTCCTACGAGCAGTACTTC	CASSESGTRSYEQYF
NA	TRBV9	TRBJ1-5	NA	TGTGCCAGCAAACTCAATCGACAGGCGAGGGTAATCAATCAGCCCCAGCATTTT	CASKLNRQARVINQPQHF
TRBD1	TRBV30	TRBJ1-2	NA	TGTGCCTGGAGTGCCGGGACAGCTATTAGAAACTATGGCTACACCTTC	CAWSAGTAIRNYGYTF
NA	TRBV27	TRBJ1-2	NA	TGTGCCAGCAGTTTAGCGGGAGTCTATGGCTACACCTTC	CASSLAGVYGYTF
NA	TRBV7-9	TRBJ1-2	NA	TGTGCCAGCAGCGACACGGCCTCAGACAGGCTATCTAACTATGGCTACACCTTC	CASSDTASDRLSNYGYTF
TRBD2	TRBV5-6	TRBJ2-4	NA	TGTGCCAGCACCATATTCGGAGCGGGAGGGTCCAAAAACATTCAGTACTTC	CASTIFGAGGSKNIQYF
NA	TRBV29-1	TRBJ1-1	once	TGCAGCGTTGACGCGGGGTGGTATGAAGCTTTCTTT	CSVDAGWYEAFF